Listed here is a single T cell receptor (beta chain). Its antigen is not known. The record originates from a study of T cell responses to AZD1222 COVID-19 vaccine. General study points: Close to half of spike-specific TCRs reportedly recognize unmutated variant regions. Seropositivity was recorded at baseline in only a handful of AZD1222 recipients. Clonal diversity was possibly underestimated; the donors were predominantly white British and more often female. Across the whole spike, CD4 TCRs peaked at regions 160-218 and 743-854.

Assay: immunoSEQ multiplex PCR; the TCRdb copy retains only in-frame clones and omits some. This table has some 130,000 clones, approximately 90% appearing once. The CDR3 loop spans 13 amino acids. The germline V and J ends were trimmed by 6 bases and 3 bases, with 11 bases remaining between them. This receptor was taken from an adult in good health. This specimen consisted of peripheral blood, obtained on day 0 of AZD1222 vaccination. The rearrangement joins TRBV12-3 or TRBV12-4 to TRBJ1-1; D perhaps matches TRBD1 (5 bases). CDR3 DNA sequence: TGTGCCAGCAGCTGGGACGCGGACACTGAAGCTTTCTTT. Amino acids: CASSWDADTEAFF.